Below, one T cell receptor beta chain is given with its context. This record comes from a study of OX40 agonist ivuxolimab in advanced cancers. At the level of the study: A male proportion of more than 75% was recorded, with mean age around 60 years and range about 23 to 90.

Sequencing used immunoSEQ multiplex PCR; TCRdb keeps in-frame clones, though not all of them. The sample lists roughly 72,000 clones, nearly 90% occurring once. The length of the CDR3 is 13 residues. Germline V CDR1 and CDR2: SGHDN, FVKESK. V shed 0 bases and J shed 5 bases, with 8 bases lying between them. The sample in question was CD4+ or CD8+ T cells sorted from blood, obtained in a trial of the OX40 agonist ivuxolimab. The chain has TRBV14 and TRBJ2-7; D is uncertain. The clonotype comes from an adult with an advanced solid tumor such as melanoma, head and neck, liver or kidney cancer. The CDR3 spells CASSQDPFHEQYF. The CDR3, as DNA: TGTGCCAGCAGCCAAGACCCTTTCCACGAGCAGTACTTC.